In this sample, the clone carrying this TCR beta chain turned up a few times. What it binds is unknown. The data derive from a study of blood T cells in healthy people across ages. Overall study findings and caveats: A greater number of naive CD4+ cells and higher diversity distinguished long-lived donors from aged donors. TCR beta diversity per million T cells fell roughly linearly with age.

It was with a sample-barcoded 5' primer and a J-beta primer mix that a second PCR of about 6 to 12 cycles was run. TCRdb used MiXCR to reprocess the 5' RACE reads, holding one entry per CDR3 protein. The table lists 1.5 million or so distinct CDR3 sequences, about 43% of them singletons, with roughly 8.2% in the top ten. This TCR was recovered from a young woman in good health. The specimen sequenced was blood.

DNA for the CDR3: TGCGCCAGCAGCCAAATAGGACAGGGGGCTAAGGAGCAGTACTTC. It specifies CASSQIGQGAKEQYF. The chain employs TRBV4-1 and TRBJ2-7; 11 bases fit TRBD1. In germline, CDR1 is MGHRA, CDR2 YSYEKL. V gave up 2 bases and J gave up 7 bases; unmatched junction bases: 7. The CDR3 consists of 15 residues.